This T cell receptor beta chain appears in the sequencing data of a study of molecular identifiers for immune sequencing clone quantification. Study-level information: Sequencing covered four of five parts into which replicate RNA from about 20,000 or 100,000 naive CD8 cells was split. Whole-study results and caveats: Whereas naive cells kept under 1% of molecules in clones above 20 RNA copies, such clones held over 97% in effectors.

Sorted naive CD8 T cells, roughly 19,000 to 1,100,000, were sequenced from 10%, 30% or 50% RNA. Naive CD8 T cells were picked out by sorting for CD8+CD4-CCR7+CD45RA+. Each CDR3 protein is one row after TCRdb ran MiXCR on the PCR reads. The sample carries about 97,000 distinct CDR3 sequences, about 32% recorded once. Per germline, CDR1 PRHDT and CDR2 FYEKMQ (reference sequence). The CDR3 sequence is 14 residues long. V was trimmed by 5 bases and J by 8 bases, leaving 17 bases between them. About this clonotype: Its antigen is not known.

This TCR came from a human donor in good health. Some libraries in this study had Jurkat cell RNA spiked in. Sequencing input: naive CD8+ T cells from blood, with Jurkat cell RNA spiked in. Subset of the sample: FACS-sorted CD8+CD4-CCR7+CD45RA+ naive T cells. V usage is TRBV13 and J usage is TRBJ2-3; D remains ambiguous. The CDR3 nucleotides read TGTGCCAGCAGCAGGCAGAGAAGTAGAGGTACGCAGTATTTT. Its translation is CASSRQRSRGTQYF.